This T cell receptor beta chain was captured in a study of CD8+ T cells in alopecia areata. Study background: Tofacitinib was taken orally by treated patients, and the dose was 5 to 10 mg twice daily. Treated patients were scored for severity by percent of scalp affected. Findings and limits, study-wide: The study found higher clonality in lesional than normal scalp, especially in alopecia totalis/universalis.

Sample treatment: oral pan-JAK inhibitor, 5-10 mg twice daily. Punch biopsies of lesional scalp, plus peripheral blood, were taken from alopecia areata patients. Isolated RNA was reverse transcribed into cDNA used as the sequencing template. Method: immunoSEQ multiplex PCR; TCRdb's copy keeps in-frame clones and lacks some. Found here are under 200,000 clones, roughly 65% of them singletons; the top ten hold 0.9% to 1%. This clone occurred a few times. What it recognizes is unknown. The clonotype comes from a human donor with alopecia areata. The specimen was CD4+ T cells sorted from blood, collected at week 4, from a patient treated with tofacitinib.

The CDR3 bases are TGTGCCATCAGTGATGGGAAGGCGAGCTCCTACAATGAGCAGTTCTTC. Translating gives CAISDGKASSYNEQFF. The gene calls are TRBV10-3 and TRBJ2-1; no clear D gene. The CDR3 is made up of 16 amino acids. Germline assignment: CDR1 ENHRY and CDR2 SYGVKD. The V end lost 3 bases, the J end lost 0 bases, and 12 bases lay between the germline ends.